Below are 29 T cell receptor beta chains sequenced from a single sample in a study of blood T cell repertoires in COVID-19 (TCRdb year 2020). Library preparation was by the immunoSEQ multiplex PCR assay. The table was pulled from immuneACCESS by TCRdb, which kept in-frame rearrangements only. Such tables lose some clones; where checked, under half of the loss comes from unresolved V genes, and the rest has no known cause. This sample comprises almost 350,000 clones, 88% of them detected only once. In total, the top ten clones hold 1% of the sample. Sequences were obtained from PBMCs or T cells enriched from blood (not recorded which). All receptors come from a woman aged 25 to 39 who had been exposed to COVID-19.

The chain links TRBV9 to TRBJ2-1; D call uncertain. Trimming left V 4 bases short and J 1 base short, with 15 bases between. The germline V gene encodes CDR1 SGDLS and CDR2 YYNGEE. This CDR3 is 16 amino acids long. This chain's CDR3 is CASSPNSLWSYNEQFF. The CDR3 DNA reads TGTGCCAGCAGCCCCAACTCCTTGTGGTCCTACAATGAGCAGTTCTTC.

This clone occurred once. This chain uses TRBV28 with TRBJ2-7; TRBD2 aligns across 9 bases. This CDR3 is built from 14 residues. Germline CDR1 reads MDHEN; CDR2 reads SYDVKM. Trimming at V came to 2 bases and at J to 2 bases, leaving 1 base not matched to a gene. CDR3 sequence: CASSLPSGAYEQYF. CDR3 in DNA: TGTGCCAGCAGTTTACCTAGCGGGGCCTACGAGCAGTACTTC.

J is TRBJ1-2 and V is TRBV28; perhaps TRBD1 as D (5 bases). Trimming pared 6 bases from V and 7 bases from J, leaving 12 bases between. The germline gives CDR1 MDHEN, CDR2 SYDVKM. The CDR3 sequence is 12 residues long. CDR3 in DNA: TGTGCCAGCAGATATTACGGGGGTGGCTACACCTTC. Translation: CASRYYGGGYTF.

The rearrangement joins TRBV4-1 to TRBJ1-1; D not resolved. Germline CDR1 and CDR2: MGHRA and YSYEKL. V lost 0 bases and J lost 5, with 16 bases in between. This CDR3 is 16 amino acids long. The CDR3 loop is CASSQDGGIRRTEAFF. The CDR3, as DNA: TGCGCCAGCAGCCAAGATGGAGGCATCAGAAGGACTGAAGCTTTCTTT.

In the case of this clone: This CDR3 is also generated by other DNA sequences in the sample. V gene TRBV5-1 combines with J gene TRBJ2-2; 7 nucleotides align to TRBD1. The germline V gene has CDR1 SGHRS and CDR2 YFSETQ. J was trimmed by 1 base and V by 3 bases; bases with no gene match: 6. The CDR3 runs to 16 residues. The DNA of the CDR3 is TGCGCCAGCAGCTCGTCGGGGACAGAGAACACCGGGGAGCTGTTTTTT. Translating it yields CASSSSGTENTGELFF. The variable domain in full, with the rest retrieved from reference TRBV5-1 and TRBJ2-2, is KAGVTQTPRYLIKTRGQQVTLSCSPISGHRSVSWYQQTPGQGLQFLFEYFSETQRNKGNFPGRFSGRQFSNSRSEMNVSTLELGDSALYLCASSSSGTENTGELFFGEGSRLTVL.

The CDR3 nucleotides are TGTGCCAGCAGTGAGAGCGGGAGGGATACGCAGTATTTT. This sequence encodes CASSESGRDTQYF. The V gene is TRBV6-4, the J gene TRBJ2-3, with 9 bases matching TRBD2. The CDR3 contains 13 residues. V lost 3 bases to trimming and J lost 6 bases; unmatched junction nucleotides: 1. Germline-derived CDR1 and CDR2 are MRHNA and SNTAGT.

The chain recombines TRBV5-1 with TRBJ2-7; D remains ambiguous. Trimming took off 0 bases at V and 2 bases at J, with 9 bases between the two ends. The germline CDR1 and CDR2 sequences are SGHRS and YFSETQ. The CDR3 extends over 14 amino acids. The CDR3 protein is CASSLGGRTYEQYF. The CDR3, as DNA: TGCGCCAGCAGCTTGGGAGGCCGGACCTACGAGCAGTACTTC.

The CDR3 sequence is CASSFGAGPYYNEQFF. The CDR3 nucleotides are TGTGCCAGCAGCTTCGGCGCGGGACCTTACTACAATGAGCAGTTCTTC. J is TRBJ2-1 and V is TRBV7-9; possible D gene TRBD2, 6 bases. In germline, CDR1 is SEHNR, CDR2 FQNEAQ (reference sequence). V was trimmed by 3 bases and J by 3 bases, leaving 15 bases between them. CDR3 length: 16 residues.

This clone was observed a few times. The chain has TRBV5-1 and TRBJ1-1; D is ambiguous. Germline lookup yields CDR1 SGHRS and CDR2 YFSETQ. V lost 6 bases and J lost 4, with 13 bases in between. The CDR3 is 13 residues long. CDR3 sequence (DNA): TGCGCCAGCAAATTAGTTTCTGCCACTGAAGCTTTCTTT. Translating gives CASKLVSATEAFF. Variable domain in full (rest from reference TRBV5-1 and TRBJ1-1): KAGVTQTPRYLIKTRGQQVTLSCSPISGHRSVSWYQQTPGQGLQFLFEYFSETQRNKGNFPGRFSGRQFSNSRSEMNVSTLELGDSALYLCASKLVSATEAFFGQGTRLTVV.

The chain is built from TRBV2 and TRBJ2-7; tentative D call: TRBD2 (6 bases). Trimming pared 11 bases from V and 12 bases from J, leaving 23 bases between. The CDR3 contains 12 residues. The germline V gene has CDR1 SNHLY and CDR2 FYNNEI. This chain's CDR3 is CAGGVGASDAYF. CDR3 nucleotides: TGTGCCGGAGGGGTAGGGGCTAGTGATGCGTACTTC.

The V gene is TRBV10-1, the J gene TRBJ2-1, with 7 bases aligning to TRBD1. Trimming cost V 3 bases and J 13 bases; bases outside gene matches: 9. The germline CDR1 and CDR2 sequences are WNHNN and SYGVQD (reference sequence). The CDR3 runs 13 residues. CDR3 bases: TGCGCCAGCAGTGACCAATGGGACAGCCTACAGTTCTTC. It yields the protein CASSDQWDSLQFF.

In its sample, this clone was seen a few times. CDR3 sequence: CASSKKSGRAWRLYEQYF. CDR3 nucleotide sequence: TGTGCCAGCAGCAAAAAATCGGGAAGGGCTTGGAGACTCTACGAGCAGTACTTC. The chain uses TRBV21-1 and TRBJ2-7; the D call in the table, TRBD2, was not verified against the DNA. TRBV21-1 has pseudogene status. CDR3 length: 18 residues.

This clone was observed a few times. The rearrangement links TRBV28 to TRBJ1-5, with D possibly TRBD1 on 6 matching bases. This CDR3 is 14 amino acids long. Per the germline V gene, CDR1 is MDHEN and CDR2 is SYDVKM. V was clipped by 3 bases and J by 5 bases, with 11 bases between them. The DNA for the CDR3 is TGTGCCAGCAGTTTGACGACAGGAGATCAGCCCCAGCATTTT. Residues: CASSLTTGDQPQHF.

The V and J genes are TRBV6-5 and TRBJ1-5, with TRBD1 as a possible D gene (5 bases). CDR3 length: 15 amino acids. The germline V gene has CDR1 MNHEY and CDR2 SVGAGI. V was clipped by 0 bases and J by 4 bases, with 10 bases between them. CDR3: CASSYSGDFNQPQHF. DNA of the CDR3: TGTGCCAGCAGTTACTCCGGGGACTTTAATCAGCCCCAGCATTTT.

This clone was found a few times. The CDR3 DNA follows: TGTGCCAGCACCTACAGGGAGAACTATGGCTACACCTTC. Translating gives CASTYRENYGYTF. The rearrangement links TRBV12-3 or TRBV12-4 to TRBJ1-2; tentatively, D is TRBD1 (6 bases). The CDR3 extends over 13 amino acids. V lost 7 bases, J lost 2 bases, and 11 bases lay in between.

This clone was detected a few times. The CDR3 DNA reads TGTGCCAGCAGCCCGGTGAGACTAGTGGGAGACAATGAGCAGTTCTTC. Encoded protein: CASSPVRLVGDNEQFF. The chain links TRBV11-3 to TRBJ2-1; weak D call: TRBD2 (6 bases). From germline, CDR1 is SGHNT and CDR2 YENEEA. The CDR3 consists of 16 residues. Trimming took 5 bases from V and 5 from J, leaving 19 bases between them.

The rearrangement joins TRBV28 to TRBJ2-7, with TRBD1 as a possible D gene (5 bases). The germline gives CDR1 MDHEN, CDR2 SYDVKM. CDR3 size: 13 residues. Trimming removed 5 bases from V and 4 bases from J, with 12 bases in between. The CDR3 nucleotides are TGTGCCAGCAGTGGTCAGGGCCCATACGAGCAGTACTTC. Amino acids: CASSGQGPYEQYF.

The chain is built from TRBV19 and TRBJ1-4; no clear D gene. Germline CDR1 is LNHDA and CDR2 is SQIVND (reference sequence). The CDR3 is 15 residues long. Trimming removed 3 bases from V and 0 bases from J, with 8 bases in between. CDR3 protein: CASSMLWPTNEKLFF. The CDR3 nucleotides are TGTGCCAGTAGTATGCTCTGGCCAACTAATGAAAAACTGTTTTTT. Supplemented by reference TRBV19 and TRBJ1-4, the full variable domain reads DGGITQSPKYLFRKEGQNVTLSCEQNLNHDAMYWYRQDPGQGLRLIYYSQIVNDFQKGDIAEGYSVSREKKESFPLTVTSAQKNPTAFYLCASSMLWPTNEKLFFGSGTQLSVL.

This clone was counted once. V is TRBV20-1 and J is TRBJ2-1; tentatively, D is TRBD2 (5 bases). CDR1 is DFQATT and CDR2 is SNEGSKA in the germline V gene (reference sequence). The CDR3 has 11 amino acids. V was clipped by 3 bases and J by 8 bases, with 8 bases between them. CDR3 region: CSARSGYEQFF. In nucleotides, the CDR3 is TGCAGTGCTAGGAGCGGTTATGAGCAGTTCTTC.

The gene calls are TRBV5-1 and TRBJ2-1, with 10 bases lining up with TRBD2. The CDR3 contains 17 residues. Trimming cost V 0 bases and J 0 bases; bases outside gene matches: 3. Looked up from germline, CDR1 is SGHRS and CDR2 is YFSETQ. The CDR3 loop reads CASSLGASGSSYNEQFF. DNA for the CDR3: TGCGCCAGCAGCTTGGGTGCTAGCGGGAGCTCCTACAATGAGCAGTTCTTC.

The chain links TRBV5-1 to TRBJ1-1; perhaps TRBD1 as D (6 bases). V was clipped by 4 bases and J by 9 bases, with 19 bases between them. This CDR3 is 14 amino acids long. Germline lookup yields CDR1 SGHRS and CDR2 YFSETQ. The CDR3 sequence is CASSHGDPGEKAFF. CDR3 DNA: TGCGCCAGCAGCCACGGGGATCCAGGGGAAAAAGCTTTCTTT.

CDR3: CASRPLGTGSGTQYF. CDR3 nucleotides: TGTGCCAGCAGGCCTTTAGGGACAGGGAGTGGTACGCAGTACTTC. The V call is TRBV28, the J call TRBJ2-7, with TRBD1 matching 9 bases. Germline CDR1 MDHEN, CDR2 SYDVKM. V lost 6 bases to trimming and J lost 9 bases; unmatched junction nucleotides: 15. The CDR3 extends over 15 amino acids.

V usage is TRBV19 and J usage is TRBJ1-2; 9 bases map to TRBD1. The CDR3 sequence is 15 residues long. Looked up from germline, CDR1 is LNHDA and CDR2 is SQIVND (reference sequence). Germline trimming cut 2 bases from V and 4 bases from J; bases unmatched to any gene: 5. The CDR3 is CASSIKDRGTYGYTF. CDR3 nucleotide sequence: TGTGCCAGTAGTATAAAGGACAGGGGTACCTATGGCTACACCTTC.

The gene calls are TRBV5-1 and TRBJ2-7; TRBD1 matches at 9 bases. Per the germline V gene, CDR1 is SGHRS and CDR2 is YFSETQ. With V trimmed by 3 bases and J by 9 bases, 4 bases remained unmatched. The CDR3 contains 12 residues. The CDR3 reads CASSWTGEVQYF. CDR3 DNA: TGCGCCAGCAGCTGGACAGGGGAGGTGCAGTACTTC.

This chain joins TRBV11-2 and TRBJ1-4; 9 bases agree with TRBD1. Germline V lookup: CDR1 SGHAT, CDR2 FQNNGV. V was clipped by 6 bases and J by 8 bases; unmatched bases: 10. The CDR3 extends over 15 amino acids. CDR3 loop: CASSPGQGRREKLFF. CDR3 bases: TGTGCCAGCAGTCCGGGACAGGGAAGAAGGGAAAAACTGTTTTTT.

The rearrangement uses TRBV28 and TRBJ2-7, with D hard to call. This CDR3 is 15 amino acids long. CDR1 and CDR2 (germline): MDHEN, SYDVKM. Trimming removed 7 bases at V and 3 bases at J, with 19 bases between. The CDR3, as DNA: TGTGCCAGCACCAAGGTGGTGGGCTTAGTCTACGAGCAGTACTTC. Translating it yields CASTKVVGLVYEQYF.

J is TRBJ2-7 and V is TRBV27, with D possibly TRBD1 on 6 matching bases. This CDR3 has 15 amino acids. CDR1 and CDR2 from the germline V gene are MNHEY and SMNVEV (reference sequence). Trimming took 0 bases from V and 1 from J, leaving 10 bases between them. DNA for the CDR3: TGTGCCAGCAGTTTATCCACCAGGGGTTCCTACGAGCAGTACTTC. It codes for CASSLSTRGSYEQYF.

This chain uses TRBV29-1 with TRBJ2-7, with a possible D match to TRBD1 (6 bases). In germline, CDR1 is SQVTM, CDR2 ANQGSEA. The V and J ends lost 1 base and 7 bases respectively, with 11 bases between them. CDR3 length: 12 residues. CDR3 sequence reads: CSVEVQGGEQYF. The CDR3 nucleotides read TGCAGCGTTGAAGTACAGGGCGGGGAGCAGTACTTC.

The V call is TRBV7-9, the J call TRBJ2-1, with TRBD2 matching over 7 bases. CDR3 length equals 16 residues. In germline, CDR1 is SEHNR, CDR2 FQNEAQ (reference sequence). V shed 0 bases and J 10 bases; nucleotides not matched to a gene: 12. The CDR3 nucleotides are TGTGCCAGCAGCTTAGCGATTGAGGCTAGCGGAAAAGAGCAGTTCTTC. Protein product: CASSLAIEASGKEQFF.